The sequence of this TCR beta chain was determined in a study of CD8+ T cells in alopecia areata. Study-wide background: Twice daily, treated patients received 5 to 10 mg of oral tofacitinib.

The CDR3 extends over 15 amino acids. With V trimmed by 0 bases and J by 0 bases, 1 base remained unmatched. Looked up from germline, CDR1 is SGDLS and CDR2 is YYNGEE. Study-wide points: Researchers reported that TCR sharing among patients proved less clear than in mice, possibly HLA-linked. Scalp and blood samples kept many expanded lesional clones throughout tofacitinib.

Treatment here: oral pan-JAK inhibitor, 5-10 mg twice daily. RNA extraction was followed by reverse transcription into cDNA, which acted as the sequencing template. Some clones are missing from TCRdb's copy, which holds only in-frame ones; the method was immunoSEQ multiplex PCR. The sample holds approximately 200,000 clones, around 60% seen once. This clone occurred a few times. Its matching antigen is unknown. This clonotype was obtained from a human donor with alopecia areata. J is TRBJ2-3 and V is TRBV9; 7 bases match TRBD2. Sequenced here: CD4+ T cells sorted from blood, sampled at week 4, from a patient treated with tofacitinib. CDR3 region: CASSVGGSSTDTQYF. CDR3 nucleotides: TGTGCCAGCAGCGTAGGCGGGAGTAGCACAGATACGCAGTATTTT.